Below, 15 T cell receptor beta chains from the same sample are listed, as sequenced in a study of blood T cells in healthy people across ages. A second PCR, run for about 6 to 11 cycles, used a sample-barcoded 5' primer plus a J-beta primer mix. MiXCR, run by TCRdb on the 5' RACE reads, gives a single entry per CDR3 protein. The table records 600,000 to 1,000,000 distinct CDR3 sequences, about three fifths of them present only once. Sequenced material: blood. Receptors originate from a man aged 25-40 years in good health.

The V call is TRBV30, the J call TRBJ2-6, with D possibly matching TRBD1 (6 bases). The CDR3 is made up of 14 amino acids. V dropped 4 bases and J dropped 2 bases, with 9 bases sitting between them. CDR1 and CDR2 (germline): GTSNPN, SVGIG (reference sequence). The CDR3 DNA follows: TGTGCCTGGATACCAGGGGCTGGGGCCAACGTCCTGACTTTC. Translating it yields CAWIPGAGANVLTF.

This clonotype was recorded a few times. The CDR3 region has the DNA TGTGCCAGCAGCCAGAGGACAGAAAATAATTCACCCCTCCACTTT. It codes for CASSQRTENNSPLHF. The chain joins TRBV6-5 to TRBJ1-6; perhaps TRBD1 as D (6 bases). The length of the CDR3 is 15 residues. The V and J ends lost 6 bases and 5 bases respectively, with 14 bases between them. The V gene's germline CDR1 is MNHEY and CDR2 SVGAGI.

This chain links TRBV7-6 with TRBJ2-3; 10 bases match TRBD1. V lost 0 bases to trimming and J lost 7 bases; unmatched junction nucleotides: 16. The V gene's germline CDR1 is SGHVS and CDR2 FNYEAQ. The CDR3 runs to 19 residues. For the CDR3, the DNA is TGTGCCAGCAGCTTAGCGTCAAAAACCGGGACAGGGGAGGAATATACGCAGTATTTT. Its translation is CASSLASKTGTGEEYTQYF.

The rearrangement links TRBV11-2 to TRBJ2-7, with TRBD2 identical over 10 bases. The CDR3 consists of 16 residues. V was clipped by 1 base and J by 7 bases; unmatched bases: 10. CDR1 is SGHAT and CDR2 is FQNNGV in the germline V gene. The CDR3 loop is CASSLGRRAGGGEQYF. The CDR3 bases are TGTGCCAGCAGCTTAGGAAGACGAGCGGGAGGGGGTGAGCAGTACTTC. Looking up the rest from reference TRBV11-2 and TRBJ2-7 gives the full variable domain: EAGVAQSPRYKIIEKRQSVAFWCNPISGHATLYWYQQILGQGPKLLIQFQNNGVVDDSQLPKDRFSAERLKGVDSTLKIQPAKLEDSAVYLCASSLGRRAGGGEQYFGPGTRLTVT.

The chain links TRBV7-8 to TRBJ2-5; D possibly corresponds to TRBD2 (5 bases). Germline V gene sequence: CDR1 SGHVS, CDR2 FQNEAQ. The length of the CDR3 is 15 residues. Between the trimmed V and J ends, which lost 1 base and 5 bases, there was a span of 14 bases. CDR3 in amino acids: CASSLGWTPQETQYF. CDR3 bases: TGTGCCAGCAGCTTAGGTTGGACTCCCCAGGAGACCCAGTACTTC.

This clonotype was found a few times. The CDR3 spells CSAAGLQGTDSEQYF. CDR3 DNA: TGCAGTGCTGCTGGACTACAAGGGACGGACTCCGAGCAGTACTTC. V and J are TRBV20-1 and TRBJ2-7, with a possible D match to TRBD2 (6 bases). Germline CDR1 reads DFQATT; CDR2 reads SNEGSKA (reference sequence). This CDR3 region has 15 residues. V was clipped by 5 bases and J by 6 bases, with 23 bases between them.

The rearrangement joins TRBV20-1 to TRBJ1-6; D call uncertain. V was pared by 2 bases and J by 7 bases, with 0 bases between. CDR1 and CDR2 from the germline V gene are DFQATT and SNEGSKA (reference sequence). CDR3 length: 10 amino acids. The CDR3 DNA reads as TGCAGTGCTAGAAATTCACCCCTCCACTTT. This sequence encodes CSARNSPLHF.

The table lists this clonotype with a few counts. V gene TRBV12-3 or TRBV12-4 combines with J gene TRBJ2-3, with 9 bases that match TRBD1. The CDR3 runs 16 residues. With V trimmed by 5 bases and J by 6 bases, 12 bases remained unmatched. Here the CDR3 reads CASSKTGGADFDTQYF. In DNA, the CDR3 is TGTGCCAGCAGTAAAACAGGGGGCGCAGACTTCGATACGCAGTATTTT.

The CDR3 coding sequence is TGTGCCAGCAGCAAGACACTCTTGAACACTGAAGCTTTCTTT. The encoded protein is CASSKTLLNTEAFF. The genes are TRBV7-9 and TRBJ1-1; D unresolved. Germline V lookup: CDR1 SEHNR, CDR2 FQNEAQ (reference sequence). This CDR3 contains 14 residues. Trimming stripped 5 bases from V and 0 bases from J, with 10 bases between.

This chain links TRBV5-1 with TRBJ2-7; 8 bases line up with TRBD1. After removal of 4 bases from V and 10 bases from J, the junction contained 25 bases not matched to a gene. Germline V lookup: CDR1 SGHRS, CDR2 YFSETQ. This CDR3 has 18 amino acids. The DNA of the CDR3 is TGCGCCAGCAGCCCCGGGACAGCCATTTCCAGGGGGCAAGAGGCCCAGTACTTC. It specifies CASSPGTAISRGQEAQYF. The whole variable domain, remainder taken from reference TRBV5-1 and TRBJ2-7, is KAGVTQTPRYLIKTRGQQVTLSCSPISGHRSVSWYQQTPGQGLQFLFEYFSETQRNKGNFPGRFSGRQFSNSRSEMNVSTLELGDSALYLCASSPGTAISRGQEAQYFGPGTRLTVT.

The chain employs TRBV12-3 or TRBV12-4 and TRBJ2-4, with 9 bases identical to TRBD1. Judging by the DNA end, TRBJ2-5 fits better; the J call may be wrong. The CDR3 covers 12 residues. For the CDR3, the DNA is TGTGCCAGCCGGACAGGGGTAGAGACCCAGTACTTC. Its translation: CASRTGVETQYF.

A few counts support this clonotype. The chain combines TRBV7-9 with TRBJ2-7, with TRBD2 matching 7 bases. J gave up 3 bases and V 9 bases, and 14 bases lay outside the gene matches. Germline assignment: CDR1 SEHNR and CDR2 FQNEAQ (reference sequence). This CDR3 has 15 amino acids. CDR3 region: CASQRAGTFDYEQYF. DNA of the CDR3: TGTGCCAGTCAACGAGCGGGAACGTTCGACTACGAGCAGTACTTC.

The chain joins TRBV7-2 to TRBJ2-5; D is unresolved. The CDR3 consists of 15 residues. The V end was cut by 1 base, the J end by 1 base, with 10 bases between. Germline V lookup: CDR1 SGHTA, CDR2 FQGNSA. The CDR3 here is CASSLVRQLQETQYF. The CDR3 DNA reads as TGTGCCAGCAGCTTAGTGCGGCAGCTCCAAGAGACCCAGTACTTC.

This clonotype was counted a few times. The rearrangement links TRBV29-1 to TRBJ2-5; D not resolved. The length of the CDR3 is 13 residues. CDR1 and CDR2 from the germline V gene are SQVTM and ANQGSEA. Trimming pared 2 bases from V and 4 bases from J, leaving 11 bases between. The CDR3 coding sequence is TGCAGCGTTGAACCGTCTGAAGGAGAGACCCAGTACTTC. It is translated as CSVEPSEGETQYF.

The chain recombines TRBV7-2 with TRBJ2-7; no definite D call. The CDR3 is 15 amino acids. V was shortened by 1 base and J by 3 bases, with 13 bases between the two germline ends. Germline V gene data show CDR1 as SGHTA and CDR2 as FQGNSA. The CDR3 protein is CASSLESTLIYEQYF. In nucleotides, the CDR3 is TGTGCCAGCAGCTTAGAGTCAACCCTGATCTACGAGCAGTACTTC.